The following is a T cell receptor (beta chain) sequence with its context. The data originate from a study of PD-1 blockade in mismatch repair-deficient tumors. The wider study: Patients had about 13 mismatch repair-deficient cancer types and were previously treated and progressing.

The method was immunoSEQ multiplex PCR; TCRdb's version includes in-frame clones alone and lacks a portion of them. The data show some 130,000 clones, with roughly 90% seen just once and about an eighth held by the top ten. V was cut by 2 bases and J by 1 base, with 9 bases left in between. Germline V gene data show CDR1 as SNHLY and CDR2 as FYNNEI. This CDR3 is built from 14 residues. Sequencing was performed on peripheral blood, taken approximately 73 weeks after starting pembrolizumab. The gene calls are TRBV2 and TRBJ2-7; tentative D call: TRBD2 (5 bases). The source is an adult with mismatch repair-deficient cancer. The CDR3 nucleotides are TGTGCCAGCAGTGAATCCCGGGATTCCTACGAGCAGTACTTC. Translating gives CASSESRDSYEQYF.